This is a list of T cell receptor beta chains from one sample in a study of shared clonotypes between healthy human individuals. Here immunoSEQ multiplex PCR was the method, and the copy in TCRdb shows in-frame clones only, minus some. The sample consists of about 1.5 million clones, around 98% of them appearing once. Input material: naive CD4+ T cells sorted from blood. These receptors were taken from a man between 25 and 39 years old in good health. Each CDR3 is given with its conserved first and last residue. Fields, in order: J gene, V gene, D gene, clone size, CDR3 protein, CDR3 DNA. The D gene is left open where the match is weak. Expanded clones are given a class, and other clones once, few, many or no size at all.

TRBJ2-1,TRBV6-1,NA,NA,CASSQHFDREQFF,TGTGCCAGCAGCCAACACTTCGACCGTGAGCAGTTCTTC
TRBJ2-1,TRBV10-1,NA,once,CASSFTGTGGYNEQFF,TGCGCCAGCAGTTTTACCGGGACCGGAGGCTACAATGAGCAGTTCTTC
TRBJ1-5,TRBV18,NA,NA,CASSPLQQGAGGNQPQHF,TGTGCCAGCTCACCCTTACAACAGGGTGCAGGGGGCAATCAGCCCCAGCATTTT
TRBJ1-4,TRBV7-7,NA,NA,CASSLGLQEKLFF,TGTGCTAGCAGCTTGGGTTTACAGGAAAAACTGTTTTTT
TRBJ1-2,TRBV5-1,NA,NA,CASSLDKRYGYTF,TGCGCCAGCAGCCTCGACAAGAGATATGGCTACACCTTC
TRBJ2-7,TRBV6-5,TRBD1,NA,CASSTYRGAEQYF,TGTGCCAGCAGCACCTACAGGGGTGCCGAGCAGTACTTC
TRBJ2-1,TRBV18,NA,NA,CASCQRGSSYNEQFF,TGTGCCAGCTGCCAACGGGGGAGCTCCTACAATGAGCAGTTCTTC
TRBJ2-3,TRBV19,TRBD2,NA,CASSIQSSGRLSDTQYF,TGTGCCAGTAGTATACAATCTAGCGGGAGGTTATCAGATACGCAGTATTTT
TRBJ2-5,TRBV2,NA,NA,CASSEPLIQETQYF,TGTGCCAGCAGTGAACCACTAATACAAGAGACCCAGTACTTC
TRBJ1-5,TRBV9,NA,NA,CASSPGSDNQPQHF,TGTGCCAGCAGCCCAGGGTCTGACAATCAGCCCCAGCATTTT
TRBJ2-1,TRBV2,NA,NA,CASSRDFLFNEQFF,TGTGCCAGCAGCCGGGACTTTCTATTCAATGAGCAGTTCTTC
TRBJ2-7,TRBV19,TRBD1,NA,CASSLRQGPYEQYF,TGTGCCAGTAGTTTGAGACAGGGGCCCTACGAGCAGTACTTC
TRBJ1-1,TRBV15,NA,NA,CATSRTANTEAFF,TGTGCCACCAGCAGGACAGCAAACACTGAAGCTTTCTTT
TRBJ2-7,TRBV6-5,NA,NA,CASSYSRGSSYEQYF,TGTGCCAGCAGTTACTCAAGGGGCAGCAGCTACGAGCAGTACTTC
TRBJ2-2,TRBV19,TRBD1,once,CASSIEGTGIVTGELFF,TGTGCCAGTAGTATAGAAGGGACAGGGATAGTCACCGGGGAGCTGTTTTTT
TRBJ2-3,TRBV7-3,NA,NA,CASSLGLYGGTDTQYF,TGTGCCAGCAGCTTGGGTCTCTACGGGGGAACAGATACGCAGTATTTT
TRBJ2-1,TRBV18,TRBD2,NA,CASSRKLAGGLSNEQFF,TGTGCCAGCTCACGCAAACTAGCGGGAGGGCTCAGCAATGAGCAGTTCTTC
TRBJ1-2,TRBV11-2,TRBD1,NA,CASSEDRVHGYTF,TGTGCCAGCAGCGAGGACAGGGTTCATGGCTACACCTTC
TRBJ2-7,TRBV5-6,NA,NA,CASSLRGPPNEQYF,TGTGCCAGCAGCTTGCGGGGCCCTCCGAACGAGCAGTACTTC
TRBJ1-4,TRBV30,NA,NA,CAARKSGKLFF,TGTGCCGCCCGGAAGTCAGGAAAACTGTTTTTT
TRBJ2-1,TRBV7-2,NA,NA,CASSPDRLDEQFF,TGTGCCAGCAGCCCCGATCGTTTGGATGAGCAGTTCTTC
TRBJ2-7,TRBV18,NA,once,CASSQGTAAYEQYF,TGTGCCAGCTCACAGGGGACGGCTGCCTACGAGCAGTACTTC
TRBJ2-1,TRBV7-9,NA,NA,CASSLDGLKANEQFF,TGTGCCAGCAGCTTAGATGGGCTAAAAGCAAATGAGCAGTTCTTC
TRBJ2-4,TRBV19,NA,NA,CASSIDTAKNIQYF,TGTGCCAGTAGTATAGACACGGCCAAAAACATTCAGTACTTC
TRBJ2-1,TRBV28,TRBD1,few,CAHKSGTGHNNEQFF,TGTGCCCACAAGTCCGGGACAGGTCACAACAATGAGCAGTTCTTC
TRBJ1-1,TRBV12-5,NA,once,CASDLISCNTEAFF,TGTGCTAGTGATCTCATTTCTTGTAACACTGAAGCTTTCTTT
TRBJ2-2,TRBV7-9,NA,NA,CASISGELFF,TGTGCCAGCATTTCCGGGGAGCTGTTTTTT
TRBJ2-1,TRBV5-1,TRBD1,once,CASSLTGGSYNEQFF,TGCGCCAGCAGCTTGACAGGGGGTTCCTACAATGAGCAGTTCTTC
TRBJ1-5,TRBV19,NA,NA,CASSIDSFGGPQPQHF,TGTGCCAGTAGTATAGATTCTTTCGGGGGGCCCCAGCCCCAGCATTTT
TRBJ2-7,TRBV5-1,NA,NA,CASSPGQSYEQYF,TGCGCCAGCAGCCCGGGCCAATCCTACGAGCAGTACTTC
TRBJ2-7,TRBV4-1,NA,NA,CASSQNYFSYEQYF,TGCGCCAGCAGCCAAAATTATTTCTCCTACGAGCAGTACTTC
TRBJ1-5,TRBV2,NA,few,CASSAPNQPQHF,TGTGCCAGCAGTGCGCCGAATCAGCCCCAGCATTTT
TRBJ2-7,TRBV27,TRBD2,NA,CASSLSRLAGTEQYF,TGTGCCAGCAGTTTATCCCGACTAGCGGGAACCGAGCAGTACTTC
TRBJ2-7,TRBV27,TRBD1,NA,CASRRGDRTNYEQYF,TGTGCCAGCAGGAGGGGGGACAGGACCAACTACGAGCAGTACTTC
TRBJ1-1,TRBV19,NA,NA,CASSIGPVAGIAFF,TGTGCCAGTAGTATAGGACCAGTGGCGGGAATTGCTTTCTTT
TRBJ1-2,TRBV27,TRBD1,NA,CASSHSTGTNYGYTF,TGTGCCAGCAGCCATTCGACAGGGACGAACTATGGCTACACCTTC
TRBJ2-1,TRBV9,NA,NA,CASSFQTSYSYNEQFF,TGTGCCAGCAGCTTCCAGACTAGTTATTCCTACAATGAGCAGTTCTTC
TRBJ2-6,TRBV18,NA,NA,CASSPLQGLKVLTF,TGTGCCAGCTCACCACTACAGGGTCTGAAGGTCCTGACTTTC
TRBJ2-3,TRBV19,TRBD1,NA,CASRTGGSTSREYF,TGTGCCAGTAGAACAGGGGGTAGCACCTCCCGAGAGTATTTT
TRBJ2-2,TRBV7-9,TRBD2,NA,CASSVTSGIGTGELFF,TGTGCCAGCAGCGTGACTAGCGGGATTGGGACCGGGGAGCTGTTTTTT
TRBJ1-5,TRBV20-1,NA,once,CSAETDRVQHF,TGCAGTGCTGAGACGGATCGGGTCCAGCATTTT
TRBJ1-5,TRBV7-9,NA,NA,CASSLKGTNQPQHF,TGTGCCAGCAGCTTAAAGGGGACTAATCAGCCCCAGCATTTT
TRBJ2-5,TRBV11-2,NA,NA,CASSRGLTPNQETQYF,TGTGCCAGCAGCCGTGGGTTAACACCGAACCAAGAGACCCAGTACTTC
TRBJ2-5,TRBV11-2,NA,NA,CASSFGAKETQYF,TGTGCCAGCAGCTTTGGGGCGAAGGAGACCCAGTACTTC
TRBJ1-4,TRBV11-2,NA,NA,CASSLRPGFKGSREKLFF,TGTGCCAGCAGCCTCCGGCCAGGGTTTAAGGGTTCGAGGGAAAAACTGTTTTTT
TRBJ2-7,TRBV27,TRBD2,NA,CASSFSASGSYEQYF,TGTGCCAGCAGTTTCTCGGCTAGCGGGAGCTACGAGCAGTACTTC
TRBJ2-5,TRBV19,NA,NA,CASSTGETQYF,TGTGCCAGTAGCACAGGGGAGACCCAGTACTTC
TRBJ2-3,TRBV9,TRBD2,NA,CASSVEVRLAGGSDTQYF,TGTGCCAGCAGCGTAGAAGTAAGACTAGCGGGAGGATCAGATACGCAGTATTTT
TRBJ1-4,TRBV10-1,NA,NA,CASSEWSGQGEKLFF,TGCGCCAGCAGTGAATGGTCAGGGCAGGGAGAAAAACTGTTTTTT
TRBJ1-4,TRBV19,NA,NA,CASSMGTGNEKLFF,TGTGCCAGTAGTATGGGGACCGGCAATGAAAAACTGTTTTTT